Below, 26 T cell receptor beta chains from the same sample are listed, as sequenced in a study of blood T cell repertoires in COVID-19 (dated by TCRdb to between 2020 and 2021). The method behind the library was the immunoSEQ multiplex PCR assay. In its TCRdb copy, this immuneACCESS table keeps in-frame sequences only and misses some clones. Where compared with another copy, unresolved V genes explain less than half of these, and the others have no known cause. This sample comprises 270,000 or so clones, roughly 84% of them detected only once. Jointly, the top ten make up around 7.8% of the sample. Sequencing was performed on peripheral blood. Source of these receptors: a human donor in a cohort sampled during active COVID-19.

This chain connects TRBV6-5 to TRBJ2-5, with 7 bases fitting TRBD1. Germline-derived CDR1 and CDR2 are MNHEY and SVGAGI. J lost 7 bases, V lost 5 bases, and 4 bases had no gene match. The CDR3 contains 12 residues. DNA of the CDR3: TGTGCCAGCAGTAGACAGGGTGTGACCCAGTACTTC. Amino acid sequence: CASSRQGVTQYF.

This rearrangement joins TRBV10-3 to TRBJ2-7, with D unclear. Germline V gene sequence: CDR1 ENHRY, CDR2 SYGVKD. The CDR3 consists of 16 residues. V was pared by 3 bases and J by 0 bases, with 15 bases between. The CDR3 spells CAISEFPGRFSYEQYF. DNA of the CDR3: TGTGCCATCAGTGAATTCCCAGGCCGCTTCTCCTACGAGCAGTACTTC.

The CDR3 spells CASSKAGATEAFF. The CDR3 DNA sequence: TGTGCCAGTAGTAAGGCAGGGGCGACTGAAGCTTTCTTT. This rearrangement joins TRBV19 to TRBJ1-1; the D gene is possibly TRBD1 (6 bases). The CDR3 covers 13 residues. The V gene's germline CDR1 is LNHDA and CDR2 SQIVND (reference sequence). The ends were cut back, 4 bases at V and 5 bases at J, with 11 bases in the middle.

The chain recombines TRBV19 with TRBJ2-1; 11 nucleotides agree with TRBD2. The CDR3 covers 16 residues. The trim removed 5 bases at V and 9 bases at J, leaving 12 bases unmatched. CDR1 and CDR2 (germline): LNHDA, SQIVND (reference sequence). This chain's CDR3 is CASSLLAGGLLGEQFF. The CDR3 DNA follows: TGTGCCAGTAGTTTATTAGCGGGAGGGCTCTTAGGTGAGCAGTTCTTC.

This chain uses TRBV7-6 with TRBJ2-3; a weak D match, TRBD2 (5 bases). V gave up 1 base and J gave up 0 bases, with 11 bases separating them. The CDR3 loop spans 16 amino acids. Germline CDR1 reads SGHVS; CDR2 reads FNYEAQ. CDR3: CASSLETGWSTDTQYF. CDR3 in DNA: TGTGCCAGCAGCTTAGAAACGGGGTGGAGCACAGATACGCAGTATTTT. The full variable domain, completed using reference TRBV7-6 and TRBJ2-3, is GAGVSQSPRYKVTKRGQDVALRCDPISGHVSLYWYRQALGQGPEFLTYFNYEAQQDKSGLPNDRFSAERPEGSISTLTIQRTEQRDSAMYRCASSLETGWSTDTQYFGPGTRLTVL.

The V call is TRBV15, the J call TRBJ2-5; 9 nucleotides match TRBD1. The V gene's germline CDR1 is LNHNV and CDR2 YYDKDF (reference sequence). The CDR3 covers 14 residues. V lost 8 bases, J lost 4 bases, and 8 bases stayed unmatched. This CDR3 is CATQGQGRVETQYF. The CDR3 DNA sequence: TGTGCCACCCAAGGACAGGGGAGAGTAGAGACCCAGTACTTC.

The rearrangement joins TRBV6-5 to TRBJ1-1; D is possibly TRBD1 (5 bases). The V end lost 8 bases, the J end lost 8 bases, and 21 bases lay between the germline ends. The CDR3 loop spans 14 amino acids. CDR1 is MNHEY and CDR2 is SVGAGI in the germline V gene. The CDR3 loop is CASLFLGRDTEAFF. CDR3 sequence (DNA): TGTGCCAGCCTTTTTCTGGGCAGGGATACCGAAGCTTTCTTT.

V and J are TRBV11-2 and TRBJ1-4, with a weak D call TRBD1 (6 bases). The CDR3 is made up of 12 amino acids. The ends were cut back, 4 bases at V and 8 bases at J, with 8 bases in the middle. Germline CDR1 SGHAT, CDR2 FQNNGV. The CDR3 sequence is CASSSQGEKLFF. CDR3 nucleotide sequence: TGTGCCAGCAGCTCACAGGGCGAAAAACTGTTTTTT.

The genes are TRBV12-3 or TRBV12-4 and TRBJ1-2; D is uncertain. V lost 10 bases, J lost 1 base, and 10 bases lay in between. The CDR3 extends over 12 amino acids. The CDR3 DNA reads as TGTGCCACCCTCGGGAATAACTATGGCTACACCTTC. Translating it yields CATLGNNYGYTF.

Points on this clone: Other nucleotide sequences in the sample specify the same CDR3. The CDR3 DNA is TGTGCCAGCAGTTCGCCGGGAGGGCCTACAGATACGCAGTATTTT. This encodes CASSSPGGPTDTQYF. The V gene is TRBV6-5, the J gene TRBJ2-3; 8 nucleotides align to TRBD2. Germline V gene data show CDR1 as MNHEY and CDR2 as SVGAGI. The V segment lost 4 bases and the J segment 3 bases; nucleotides outside the gene matches: 6. CDR3 length equals 15 residues.

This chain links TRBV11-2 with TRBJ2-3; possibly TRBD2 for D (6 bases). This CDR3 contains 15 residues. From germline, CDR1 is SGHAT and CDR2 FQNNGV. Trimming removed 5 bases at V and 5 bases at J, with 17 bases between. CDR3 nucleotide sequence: TGTGCCAGCAGCGGGGGGACTCGGCGAATAGATACGCAGTATTTT. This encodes CASSGGTRRIDTQYF.

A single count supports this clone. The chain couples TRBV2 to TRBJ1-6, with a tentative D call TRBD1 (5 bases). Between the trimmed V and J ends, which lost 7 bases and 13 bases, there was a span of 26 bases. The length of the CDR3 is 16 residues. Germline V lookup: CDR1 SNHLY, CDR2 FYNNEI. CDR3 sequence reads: CASTPTRRGRASPLHF. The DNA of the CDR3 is TGTGCCAGCACCCCAACCCGGAGGGGTCGAGCGTCGCCCCTCCACTTT.

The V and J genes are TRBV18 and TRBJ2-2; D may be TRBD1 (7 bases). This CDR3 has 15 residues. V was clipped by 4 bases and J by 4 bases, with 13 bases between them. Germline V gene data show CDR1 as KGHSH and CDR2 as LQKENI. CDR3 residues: CASSLRGTGTGELFF. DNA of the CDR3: TGTGCCAGCTCACTCAGGGGGACTGGCACCGGGGAGCTGTTTTTT. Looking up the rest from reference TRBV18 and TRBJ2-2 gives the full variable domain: NAGVMQNPRHLVRRRGQEARLRCSPMKGHSHVYWYRQLPEEGLKFMVYLQKENIIDESGMPKERFSAEFPKEGPSILRIQQVVRGDSAAYFCASSLRGTGTGELFFGEGSRLTVL.

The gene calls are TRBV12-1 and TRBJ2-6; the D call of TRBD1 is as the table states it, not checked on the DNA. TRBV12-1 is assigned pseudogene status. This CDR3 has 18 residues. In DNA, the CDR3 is TGTGCCAGCAGCTTTGATCCAGGGGCCTGCTCTGGGGCCAACGTCCTGACTTTC. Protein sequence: CASSFDPGACSGANVLTF.

CDR3 amino acids: CASSYERAYNSPLHF. The CDR3 DNA is TGTGCCAGCAGTTACGAGCGGGCCTATAATTCACCCCTCCACTTT. The chain is built from TRBV6-2 or TRBV6-3 and TRBJ1-6; D remains unclear. Trimming left V 2 bases short and J 2 bases short, with 7 bases between. CDR3 size: 15 residues. Germline assignment: CDR1 MNHEY and CDR2 SVGEGT.

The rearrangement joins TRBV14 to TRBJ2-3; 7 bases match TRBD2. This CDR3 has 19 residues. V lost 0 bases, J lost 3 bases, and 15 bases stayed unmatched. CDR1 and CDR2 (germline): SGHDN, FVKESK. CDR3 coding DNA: TGTGCCAGCAGCCAAGAAGAAGATGTGGAGCGGGATTGGACAGATACGCAGTATTTT. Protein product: CASSQEEDVERDWTDTQYF. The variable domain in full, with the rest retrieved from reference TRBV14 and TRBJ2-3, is EAGVTQFPSHSVIEKGQTVTLRCDPISGHDNLYWYRRVMGKEIKFLLHFVKESKQDESGMPNNRFLAERTGGTYSTLKVQPAELEDSGVYFCASSQEEDVERDWTDTQYFGPGTRLTVL.

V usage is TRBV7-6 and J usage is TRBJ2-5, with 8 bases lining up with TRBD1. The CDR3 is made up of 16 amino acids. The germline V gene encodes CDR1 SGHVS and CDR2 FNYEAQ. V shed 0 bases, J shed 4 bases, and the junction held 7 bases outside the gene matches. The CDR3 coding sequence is TGTGCCAGCAGCTTAGCGCACCAGGGGGCGGGAGAGACCCAGTACTTC. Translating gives CASSLAHQGAGETQYF.

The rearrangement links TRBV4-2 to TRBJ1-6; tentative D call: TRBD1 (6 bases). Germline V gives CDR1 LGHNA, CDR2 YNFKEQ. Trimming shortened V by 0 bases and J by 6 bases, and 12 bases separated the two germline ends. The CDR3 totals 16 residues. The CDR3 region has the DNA TGTGCCAGCAGCCAAGAATATGACAGGAGTAATTCACCCCTCCACTTT. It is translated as CASSQEYDRSNSPLHF.

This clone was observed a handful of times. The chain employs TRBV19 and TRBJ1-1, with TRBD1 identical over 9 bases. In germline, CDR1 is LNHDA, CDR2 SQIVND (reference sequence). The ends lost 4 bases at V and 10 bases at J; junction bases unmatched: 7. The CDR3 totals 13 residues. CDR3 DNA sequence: TGTGCCAGTAGTACCGGGACAGGGTTTGGAGCTTTCTTT. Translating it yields CASSTGTGFGAFF.

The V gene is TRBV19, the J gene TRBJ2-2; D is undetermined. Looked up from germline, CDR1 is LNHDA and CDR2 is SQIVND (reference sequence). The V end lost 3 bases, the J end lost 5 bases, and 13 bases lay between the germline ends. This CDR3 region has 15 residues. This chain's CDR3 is CASSISSARTGELFF. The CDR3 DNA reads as TGTGCCAGTAGTATCAGCAGCGCGAGGACCGGGGAGCTGTTTTTT.

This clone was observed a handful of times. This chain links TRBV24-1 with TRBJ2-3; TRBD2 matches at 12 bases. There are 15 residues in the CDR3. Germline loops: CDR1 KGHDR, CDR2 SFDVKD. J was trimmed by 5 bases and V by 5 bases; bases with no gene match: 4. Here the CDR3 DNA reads TGTGCCACCAGTGGTCTAGCGGGGGGGGGAGATACGCAGTATTTT. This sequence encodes CATSGLAGGGDTQYF.

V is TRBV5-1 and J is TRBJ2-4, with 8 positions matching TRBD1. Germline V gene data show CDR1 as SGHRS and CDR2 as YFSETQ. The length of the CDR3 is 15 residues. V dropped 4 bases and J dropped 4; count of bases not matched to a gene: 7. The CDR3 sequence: CASSMTTGGKNIQYF. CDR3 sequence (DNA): TGCGCCAGCAGCATGACTACAGGGGGGAAAAACATTCAGTACTTC.

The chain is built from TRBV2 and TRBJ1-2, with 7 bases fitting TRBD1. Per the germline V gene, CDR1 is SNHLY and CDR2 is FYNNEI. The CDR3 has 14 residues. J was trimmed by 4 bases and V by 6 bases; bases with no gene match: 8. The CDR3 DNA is TGTGCCAGCAGAGTGGGCAGGGACAGCTATGGCTACACCTTC. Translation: CASRVGRDSYGYTF.

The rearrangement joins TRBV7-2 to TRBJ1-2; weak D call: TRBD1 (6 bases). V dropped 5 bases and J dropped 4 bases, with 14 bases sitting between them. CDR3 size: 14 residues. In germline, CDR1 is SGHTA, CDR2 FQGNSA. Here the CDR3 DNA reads TGTGCCAGCAGCCTAGGGGGGGGGCCCTATGGCTACACCTTC. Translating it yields CASSLGGGPYGYTF. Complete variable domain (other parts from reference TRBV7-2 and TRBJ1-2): GAGVSQSPSNKVTEKGKDVELRCDPISGHTALYWYRQSLGQGLEFLIYFQGNSAPDKSGLPSDRFSAERTGGSVSTLTIQRTQQEDSAVYLCASSLGGGPYGYTFGSGTRLTVV.

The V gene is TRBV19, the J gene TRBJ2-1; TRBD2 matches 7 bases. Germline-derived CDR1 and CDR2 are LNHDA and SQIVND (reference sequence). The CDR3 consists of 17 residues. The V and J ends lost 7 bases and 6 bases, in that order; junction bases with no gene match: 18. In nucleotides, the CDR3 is TGTGCCAGTAAACCCCAGGTATCTCGCGGCGGGAGCAATGAGCAGTTCTTC. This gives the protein CASKPQVSRGGSNEQFF.

In nucleotides, the CDR3 is TGTGCCAGCAGCTTTATCGGGGCCAGCGGGGATACGCAGTATTTT. Residues: CASSFIGASGDTQYF. V gene TRBV5-6 combines with J gene TRBJ2-3; a weak D match, TRBD2 (6 bases). The V and J ends lost 2 bases and 6 bases respectively, with 16 bases between them. The CDR3 totals 15 residues. Per germline, CDR1 SGHDT and CDR2 YYEEEE.